There are a few counts of the clone carrying this TCR beta chain. V was pared by 5 bases and J by 7 bases, with 30 bases between. Germline V gene lookup returns CDR1 SGHVS and CDR2 FQNEAQ. This CDR3 region has 19 residues. Via CD45RO/CCR7/CD25/CD127/CD95/CD27, cells of the CD4+ naive, central memory, regulatory and stem cell-like memory subsets were sorted. Populations isolated by sorting all had purity greater than 95%. Investigators reverse transcribed all isolated RNA, so they sequenced expressed TCRB transcripts. This table comes from immunoSEQ multiplex PCR, and its TCRdb copy is limited to in-frame clones, with some not included. The table includes 110,000 to 150,000 clones, 6.9% detected once. The data originate from a study of beta chain features in type 1 diabetes.

The clonotype was recovered from a woman under 40 in good health. This chain links TRBV7-8 with TRBJ1-5; TRBD1 might be the D (6 bases). Sequencing was performed on central memory CD4+ T cells from blood. The DNA of the CDR3 is TGTGCCAGCAGCCCCGGACCGGGACAAACAAGGGCACTCAACCAGCCCCAGCATTTT. This codes for CASSPGPGQTRALNQPQHF.